A selection of T cell receptor beta chains follows, all from one sample in a study of long-term antiretroviral therapy in people with HIV. The protocol was immunoSEQ multiplex PCR, while the TCRdb copy is restricted to in-frame clones and leaves out a portion. This sample yields 25,000 to 30,000 clones, of which around 83% are seen a single time; around 15% belongs to the top ten. This specimen consisted of unsorted PBMCs, obtained 2.9 years after starting antiretroviral therapy. The receptors were gathered from a man aged 50-60 years with HIV. Each CDR3 is given with its conserved first and last residue. D genes are given only for firm matches. Only part of the rows carry a size: once, few, many, or a class if the clone is expanded.

cdr3_aa: CASSRPRDSPGELFF; cdr3_nt: TGTGCCAGTAGTAGGCCCCGGGACAGCCCCGGGGAGCTGTTTTTT; v_call: TRBV19; clone_size: few; j_call: TRBJ2-2; d_call: TRBD1
cdr3_aa: CATSRDPRDTSNQPQHF; cdr3_nt: TGTGCCACCAGCAGAGATCCCAGGGATACTAGCAATCAGCCCCAGCATTTT; v_call: TRBV15; clone_size: -; j_call: TRBJ1-5; d_call: -
cdr3_aa: CAIMADLSTDTQYF; cdr3_nt: TGTGCCATCATGGCGGACCTTAGCACAGATACGCAGTATTTT; v_call: TRBV10-3; clone_size: -; j_call: TRBJ2-3; d_call: -
cdr3_aa: CASSGLAGSRDEQFF; cdr3_nt: TGCGCCAGCAGCGGACTAGCGGGCTCCAGGGATGAGCAGTTCTTC; v_call: TRBV5-1; clone_size: -; j_call: TRBJ2-1; d_call: TRBD2
cdr3_aa: CASSVGGTSTYNEQFF; cdr3_nt: TGTGCCAGCAGCGTAGGGGGGACCTCGACCTACAATGAGCAGTTCTTC; v_call: TRBV9; clone_size: -; j_call: TRBJ2-1; d_call: -
cdr3_aa: CASTPGGNTEAFF; cdr3_nt: TGTGCCAGCACCCCCGGGGGGAACACTGAAGCTTTCTTT; v_call: TRBV6-5; clone_size: -; j_call: TRBJ1-1; d_call: -
cdr3_aa: CAISDPEILYNEQFF; cdr3_nt: TGTGCCATCAGTGACCCCGAGATCTTATACAATGAGCAGTTCTTC; v_call: TRBV10-3; clone_size: -; j_call: TRBJ2-1; d_call: -
cdr3_aa: CASSLGWSEAFF; cdr3_nt: TGTGCCAGCAGCTTAGGTTGGAGTGAAGCTTTCTTT; v_call: TRBV7-8; clone_size: -; j_call: TRBJ1-1; d_call: -
cdr3_aa: CASSESPIPGELFF; cdr3_nt: TGTGCCAGCAGTGAATCCCCAATCCCGGGGGAGCTGTTTTTT; v_call: TRBV2; clone_size: few; j_call: TRBJ2-2; d_call: -
cdr3_aa: CASSVTGVGHEQYF; cdr3_nt: TGTGCCAGCAGCGTCACGGGGGTCGGGCACGAGCAGTACTTC; v_call: TRBV7-8; clone_size: once; j_call: TRBJ2-7; d_call: -
cdr3_aa: CASSIQGVIYEQYF; cdr3_nt: TGTGCCAGCAGTATACAGGGGGTTATCTACGAGCAGTACTTC; v_call: TRBV6-5; clone_size: -; j_call: TRBJ2-7; d_call: TRBD1
cdr3_aa: CASSDQTGTDTQYF; cdr3_nt: TGTGCCAGCAGTGACCAGACAGGCACAGATACGCAGTATTTT; v_call: TRBV6-1; clone_size: -; j_call: TRBJ2-3; d_call: -
cdr3_aa: CASSSPAGGSGNEQYF; cdr3_nt: TGTGCCAGCAGCTCTCCGGCAGGGGGTTCGGGAAACGAGCAGTACTTC; v_call: TRBV7-9; clone_size: -; j_call: TRBJ2-7; d_call: TRBD1
cdr3_aa: CASSSGQGNTIYF; cdr3_nt: TGTGCCAGCAGTTCAGGACAGGGAAACACCATATATTTT; v_call: TRBV28; clone_size: -; j_call: TRBJ1-3; d_call: -
cdr3_aa: CASSSPGQGIGETQYF; cdr3_nt: TGTGCCAGCAGCTCGCCGGGACAGGGAATAGGCGAGACCCAGTACTTC; v_call: TRBV7-9; clone_size: -; j_call: TRBJ2-5; d_call: TRBD1
cdr3_aa: CASSLSQGKWDEQFF; cdr3_nt: TGTGCCAGCAGCTTATCCCAGGGAAAATGGGATGAGCAGTTCTTC; v_call: TRBV7-9; clone_size: -; j_call: TRBJ2-1; d_call: -
cdr3_aa: CASSYSRGDRVYPEAFF; cdr3_nt: TGTGCCAGCAGTTACTCGAGGGGGGACAGGGTATACCCTGAAGCTTTCTTT; v_call: TRBV6-7; clone_size: -; j_call: TRBJ1-1; d_call: TRBD1
cdr3_aa: CASSQGQGVPNTGELFF; cdr3_nt: TGTGCCAGCTCACAGGGACAGGGGGTGCCGAACACCGGGGAGCTGTTTTTT; v_call: TRBV18; clone_size: -; j_call: TRBJ2-2; d_call: TRBD1
cdr3_aa: CASSFGRRTGTFTGNTIYF; cdr3_nt: TGTGCCAGCAGCTTTGGGCGTAGGACAGGGACTTTCACTGGAAACACCATATATTTT; v_call: TRBV7-9; clone_size: -; j_call: TRBJ1-3; d_call: TRBD1
cdr3_aa: CASSQSRTYEQYF; cdr3_nt: TGCGCCAGCAGCCAATCTAGGACCTACGAGCAGTACTTC; v_call: TRBV4-1; clone_size: -; j_call: TRBJ2-7; d_call: -
cdr3_aa: CASSQEGGQTYEQYF; cdr3_nt: TGCGCCAGCAGCCAAGAGGGCGGACAGACCTACGAGCAGTACTTC; v_call: TRBV4-3; clone_size: -; j_call: TRBJ2-7; d_call: -
cdr3_aa: CASSLLEDGGNTIYF; cdr3_nt: TGTGCCAGCAGCCTCCTCGAGGACGGTGGAAACACCATATATTTT; v_call: TRBV7-9; clone_size: -; j_call: TRBJ1-3; d_call: -
cdr3_aa: CASSQTGDEQYF; cdr3_nt: TGTGCCAGCAGCCAAACAGGGGACGAGCAGTACTTC; v_call: TRBV27; clone_size: few; j_call: TRBJ2-7; d_call: TRBD1
cdr3_aa: CASGRGSSYNEQFF; cdr3_nt: TGTGCCAGCGGGAGGGGGTCCTCCTACAATGAGCAGTTCTTC; v_call: TRBV6-5; clone_size: few; j_call: TRBJ2-1; d_call: -
cdr3_aa: CASSLEAGNYEQYF; cdr3_nt: TGCGCCAGCAGCTTGGAAGCAGGGAACTACGAGCAGTACTTC; v_call: TRBV5-1; clone_size: -; j_call: TRBJ2-7; d_call: -
cdr3_aa: CASSAQGRVAFF; cdr3_nt: TGTGCCAGCAGTGCTCAGGGAAGAGTAGCTTTCTTT; v_call: TRBV28; clone_size: -; j_call: TRBJ1-1; d_call: -
cdr3_aa: CASSQGRLNQPQHF; cdr3_nt: TGTGCCAGCAGCCAAGGACGGTTAAATCAGCCCCAGCATTTT; v_call: TRBV13; clone_size: -; j_call: TRBJ1-5; d_call: -
cdr3_aa: CASSEQAGDIQYF; cdr3_nt: TGTGCCAGCAGTGAACAGGCGGGGGACATTCAGTACTTC; v_call: TRBV6-4; clone_size: -; j_call: TRBJ2-4; d_call: TRBD2
cdr3_aa: CASSQEVLDRDRGYEQYF; cdr3_nt: TGCGCCAGCAGCCAAGAAGTTTTGGACCGGGACAGGGGCTACGAGCAGTACTTC; v_call: TRBV4-1; clone_size: -; j_call: TRBJ2-7; d_call: TRBD1
cdr3_aa: CASSFQSPSEQYF; cdr3_nt: TGTGCCAGCAGTTTTCAATCCCCCTCCGAGCAGTACTTC; v_call: TRBV27; clone_size: once; j_call: TRBJ2-7; d_call: -
cdr3_aa: CASSLSVQGLGTEAFF; cdr3_nt: TGTGCCAGCAGTTTATCGGTGCAGGGGCTGGGAACTGAAGCTTTCTTT; v_call: TRBV28; clone_size: -; j_call: TRBJ1-1; d_call: -
cdr3_aa: CASSTGLYEQFF; cdr3_nt: TGTGCCAGCTCAACAGGGTTGTATGAGCAGTTCTTC; v_call: TRBV18; clone_size: -; j_call: TRBJ2-1; d_call: -
cdr3_aa: CASSLGSNQPQHF; cdr3_nt: TGTGCCAGCAGTTTGGGGAGCAATCAGCCCCAGCATTTT; v_call: TRBV6-6; clone_size: -; j_call: TRBJ1-5; d_call: -
cdr3_aa: CASSRPGQGANYGYTF; cdr3_nt: TGTGCCAGTAGCCGTCCGGGACAGGGGGCGAACTATGGCTACACCTTC; v_call: TRBV19; clone_size: -; j_call: TRBJ1-2; d_call: TRBD1
cdr3_aa: CASSLRPYQETQYF; cdr3_nt: TGTGCCAGCAGTTTACGACCCTACCAAGAGACCCAGTACTTC; v_call: TRBV28; clone_size: -; j_call: TRBJ2-5; d_call: -
cdr3_aa: CASSHSPRAPFTDTQYF; cdr3_nt: TGTGCCAGCAGCCATTCCCCCAGGGCCCCTTTCACAGATACGCAGTATTTT; v_call: TRBV7-9; clone_size: -; j_call: TRBJ2-3; d_call: -
cdr3_aa: CASSGGDRVNEKLFF; cdr3_nt: TGTGCCAGCAGTGGGGGGGACAGAGTTAATGAAAAACTGTTTTTT; v_call: TRBV2; clone_size: -; j_call: TRBJ1-4; d_call: TRBD1
cdr3_aa: CASRTGLGNTEAFF; cdr3_nt: TGTGCCAGCAGGACGGGACTCGGGAACACTGAAGCTTTCTTT; v_call: TRBV5-5; clone_size: -; j_call: TRBJ1-1; d_call: -
cdr3_aa: CASSLRSGQGPTGELFF; cdr3_nt: TGTGCCAGCAGCTTAAGGTCGGGACAGGGTCCCACCGGGGAGCTGTTTTTT; v_call: TRBV7-8; clone_size: -; j_call: TRBJ2-2; d_call: TRBD1
cdr3_aa: CASSSTRGLAGAGGTQYF; cdr3_nt: TGTGCCAGCAGCTCCACCCGCGGACTAGCGGGGGCGGGGGGGACCCAGTACTTC; v_call: TRBV7-6; clone_size: -; j_call: TRBJ2-5; d_call: TRBD2
cdr3_aa: CASSLAGGTDTQYF; cdr3_nt: TGTGCCAGCAGTTTAGCGGGGGGCACAGATACGCAGTATTTT; v_call: TRBV5-6; clone_size: once; j_call: TRBJ2-3; d_call: TRBD2
cdr3_aa: CASSILEGDYGYTF; cdr3_nt: TGTGCCAGTAGTATTCTGGAGGGGGACTATGGCTACACCTTC; v_call: TRBV19; clone_size: -; j_call: TRBJ1-2; d_call: -
cdr3_aa: CASSQDPGGRLEQFF; cdr3_nt: TGCGCCAGCAGCCAAGATCCGGGGGGCCGTCTTGAGCAGTTCTTC; v_call: TRBV4-1; clone_size: -; j_call: TRBJ2-1; d_call: -
cdr3_aa: CASSYRTPPYNEQFF; cdr3_nt: TGTGCCAGCAGTTACCGGACACCACCCTACAATGAGCAGTTCTTC; v_call: TRBV27; clone_size: -; j_call: TRBJ2-1; d_call: -
cdr3_aa: CASSYSLDTQYF; cdr3_nt: TGTGCCAGCAGTTACTCATTAGATACGCAGTATTTT; v_call: TRBV6-6; clone_size: -; j_call: TRBJ2-3; d_call: -
cdr3_aa: CASSPASGGQDTQYF; cdr3_nt: TGTGCCAGCAGCCCTGCAAGCGGGGGGCAAGATACGCAGTATTTT; v_call: TRBV13; clone_size: -; j_call: TRBJ2-3; d_call: TRBD2